One sample yielded the 32 T cell receptor beta chains listed below, sequenced in a study of blood T cell repertoires in COVID-19. Sequencing used immunoSEQ multiplex PCR; TCRdb keeps in-frame clones, though not all of them. The repertoire has 150,000 to 200,000 clones, about 90% of them found once; the top ten carry about 0.81%. Sequenced: peripheral blood. The receptors here all came from a woman between 65 and 79 years old with acute or convalescent COVID-19.

This chain connects TRBV7-9 to TRBJ2-5, with TRBD2 matching 11 bases. The CDR3 covers 14 residues. The ends lost 3 bases at V and 4 bases at J; junction bases unmatched: 1. Germline values: CDR1 SEHNR, CDR2 FQNEAQ (reference sequence). This CDR3 reads CASSFSGGGETQYF. Written as DNA, the CDR3 is TGTGCCAGCAGCTTTAGCGGGGGGGGAGAGACCCAGTACTTC.

The CDR3 loop is CASSEWGGQAASGNTIYF. CDR3 sequence (DNA): TGTGCCAGCAGTGAATGGGGGGGACAGGCAGCCTCTGGAAACACCATATATTTT. The chain is built from TRBV2 and TRBJ1-3; TRBD1 matches 8 bases. V shed 2 bases, J shed 0 bases, and the junction held 9 bases outside the gene matches. The CDR3 loop spans 18 amino acids. From germline, CDR1 is SNHLY and CDR2 FYNNEI.

In its sample, this clone was seen a few times. This CDR3 reads CASSIRSSGNTIYF. CDR3 nucleotides: TGTGCCAGTAGTATACGGAGCTCTGGAAACACCATATATTTT. V usage is TRBV19 and J usage is TRBJ1-3; D unclear. The CDR3 is 14 residues long. Germline-derived CDR1 and CDR2 are LNHDA and SQIVND (reference sequence). The V end lost 2 bases, the J end lost 0 bases, and 5 bases lay between the germline ends.

The V call is TRBV6-5, the J call TRBJ2-2, with 8 bases matching TRBD1. V lost 7 bases and J lost 1; bases outside the gene matches: 5. The CDR3 is made up of 15 amino acids. Looked up from germline, CDR1 is MNHEY and CDR2 is SVGAGI. In DNA form, the CDR3 reads TGTGCCAGCAACGACAGGGGTTGGAACACCGGGGAGCTGTTTTTT. Translation gives CASNDRGWNTGELFF.

The rearrangement links TRBV6-5 to TRBJ1-3; D is uncertain. The germline V gene encodes CDR1 MNHEY and CDR2 SVGAGI. The CDR3 has 13 residues. Trimming shortened V by 5 bases and J by 7 bases, and 12 bases separated the two germline ends. The CDR3 loop is CASSPDFFNTIYF. CDR3 coding DNA: TGTGCCAGCAGTCCGGACTTCTTCAACACCATATATTTT.

The chain uses TRBV28 and TRBJ2-1; 7 nucleotides agree with TRBD2. The CDR3 consists of 17 residues. Germline assignment: CDR1 MDHEN and CDR2 SYDVKM. V shed 6 bases and J 0 bases; nucleotides not matched to a gene: 11. The CDR3 reads CASSTLSGDSSYNEQFF. CDR3 coding DNA: TGTGCCAGCAGCACTCTAAGCGGGGATAGCTCCTACAATGAGCAGTTCTTC.

V usage is TRBV18 and J usage is TRBJ1-2, with a possible D match to TRBD1 (5 bases). The CDR3 has 12 amino acids. V gave up 6 bases and J gave up 5 bases, with 10 bases separating them. Germline V gene sequence: CDR1 KGHSH, CDR2 LQKENI. The CDR3, as DNA: TGTGCCAGCTCGACAGAGGAATATGGCTACACCTTC. Translation gives CASSTEEYGYTF.

V gene TRBV28 combines with J gene TRBJ2-7; a weak D match, TRBD2 (5 bases). Germline CDR1 MDHEN, CDR2 SYDVKM. Trimming removed 5 bases at V and 6 bases at J, with 14 bases between. The CDR3 loop spans 13 amino acids. As DNA, the CDR3 is TGTGCCAGCAGTCCCGGACCTCGGGGCGAGCAGTACTTC. Encoded protein: CASSPGPRGEQYF. Combining the CDR3 with reference TRBV28 and TRBJ2-7 gives the whole variable domain DVKVTQSSRYLVKRTGEKVFLECVQDMDHENMFWYRQDPGLGLRLIYFSYDVKMKEKGDIPEGYSVSREKKERFSLILESASTNQTSMYLCASSPGPRGEQYFGPGTRLTVT.

This chain joins TRBV2 and TRBJ2-1; 9 bases fit TRBD1. CDR3 length equals 15 residues. J gave up 2 bases and V 8 bases, and 7 bases lay outside the gene matches. Germline V gene data show CDR1 as SNHLY and CDR2 as FYNNEI. The CDR3 nucleotides are TGTGCCAGCTGGGACAGGGCCCTCACCTACAATGAGCAGTTCTTC. It is translated as CASWDRALTYNEQFF.

The CDR3 spells CASSPGPGVKEQYF. The CDR3 nucleotides read TGTGCCAGCAGCCCCGGCCCGGGAGTAAAGGAGCAGTACTTC. The chain recombines TRBV5-6 with TRBJ2-7; perhaps TRBD2 as D (6 bases). V lost 4 bases to trimming and J lost 7 bases, with 18 bases between them. Germline V gives CDR1 SGHDT, CDR2 YYEEEE. This CDR3 has 14 residues.

As regards this clone: Other DNA variants within this sample encode the same CDR3. The V and J genes are TRBV7-9 and TRBJ2-7; D not resolved. From germline, CDR1 is SEHNR and CDR2 FQNEAQ (reference sequence). V was trimmed by 2 bases and J by 1 base, leaving 3 bases between them. The CDR3 is 12 residues long. CDR3 in amino acids: CASSLTSYEQYF. The CDR3 region has the DNA TGTGCCAGCAGCTTAACTTCCTACGAGCAGTACTTC.

The gene calls are TRBV5-1 and TRBJ2-3; TRBD1 matches 7 bases. V was pared by 4 bases and J by 2 bases, with 7 bases of the junction left unmatched. CDR3 length equals 15 residues. From germline, CDR1 is SGHRS and CDR2 YFSETQ. Written as DNA, the CDR3 is TGCGCCAGCAGCGATCGGGACAGACCCACAGATACGCAGTATTTT. This translates into CASSDRDRPTDTQYF.

V usage is TRBV12-5 and J usage is TRBJ2-7; TRBD1 matches 7 bases. The germline V gene has CDR1 LGHNT and CDR2 FRNRAP. V dropped 1 base and J dropped 5; count of bases not matched to a gene: 8. This CDR3 is 15 amino acids long. The CDR3 DNA is TGTGCTAGTGGTTTGGAGGCGACAGGGCGGAACGAGCAGTACTTC. It specifies CASGLEATGRNEQYF.

This chain uses TRBV19 with TRBJ1-2; 11 nucleotides agree with TRBD1. The CDR3 runs to 12 residues. J was trimmed by 6 bases and V by 10 bases; bases with no gene match: 4. The germline V gene has CDR1 LNHDA and CDR2 SQIVND (reference sequence). This chain's CDR3 is CATRTGGHGYTF. The CDR3, as DNA: TGTGCCACTAGGACAGGGGGCCATGGCTACACCTTC. The full variable domain, rest sourced from reference TRBV19 and TRBJ1-2, is DGGITQSPKYLFRKEGQNVTLSCEQNLNHDAMYWYRQDPGQGLRLIYYSQIVNDFQKGDIAEGYSVSREKKESFPLTVTSAQKNPTAFYLCATRTGGHGYTFGSGTRLTVV.

This clone has just one count. This chain uses TRBV7-9 with TRBJ2-1; maybe TRBD1 (6 bases). The germline V and J ends were trimmed by 0 bases and 4 bases, with 7 bases remaining between them. This CDR3 comprises 14 residues. CDR1 is SEHNR, CDR2 FQNEAQ, per germline (reference sequence). The CDR3 protein is CASSLAGTYNEQFF. The CDR3 DNA reads as TGTGCCAGCAGCTTAGCTGGGACATACAATGAGCAGTTCTTC.

The genes are TRBV5-4 and TRBJ2-2; no clear D gene. Between the trimmed V and J ends, which lost 4 bases and 7 bases, there was a span of 11 bases. The CDR3 is made up of 13 amino acids. Germline loops: CDR1 SGHNT, CDR2 YYREEE (reference sequence). DNA of the CDR3: TGTGCCAGCAGCCCCTTAGTGGTCGGGGAGCTGTTTTTT. It is translated as CASSPLVVGELFF.

The chain combines TRBV19 with TRBJ2-1, with 7 positions matching TRBD2. The CDR3 is 16 amino acids. J gave up 7 bases and V 9 bases, and 18 bases lay outside the gene matches. Germline V CDR1 and CDR2: LNHDA, SQIVND (reference sequence). The CDR3 sequence: CASNRELARRENEQFF. CDR3 bases: TGTGCCAGCAATCGAGAACTAGCGCGGAGGGAAAATGAGCAGTTCTTC.

Note on this clone: Different DNA sequences within this sample yield the same CDR3. V gene TRBV2 combines with J gene TRBJ2-5; no firm D call. CDR3 length: 12 residues. Germline-derived CDR1 and CDR2 are SNHLY and FYNNEI. Trimming cost V 2 bases and J 4 bases, with 5 bases left between them. As DNA, the CDR3 is TGTGCCAGCAGTGAAAGAGGAGAGACCCAGTACTTC. Translated, it gives CASSERGETQYF. Drawing the rest from reference TRBV2 and TRBJ2-5, the complete variable domain is EPEVTQTPSHQVTQMGQEVILRCVPISNHLYFYWYRQILGQKVEFLVSFYNNEISEKSEIFDDQFSVERPDGSNFTLKIRSTKLEDSAMYFCASSERGETQYFGPGTRLLVL.

V and J are TRBV16 and TRBJ1-1; D gene ambiguous. Germline V gene sequence: CDR1 KGHSY, CDR2 FQNENV. This CDR3 spans 15 amino acids. Trimming shortened V by 0 bases and J by 1 base, and 9 bases separated the two germline ends. The DNA of the CDR3 is TGTGCCAGCAGCCAATCTGGGCAGTGGAACACTGAAGCTTTCTTT. It specifies CASSQSGQWNTEAFF.

The J gene is TRBJ2-1, the V gene TRBV18; D might be TRBD2 (5 bases). With 3 bases removed from V and 5 bases from J, the gap between germline ends came to 11 bases. The CDR3 spans 14 residues. Germline V CDR1 and CDR2: KGHSH, LQKENI. The CDR3 is CASSPAGQNNEQFF. The CDR3, as DNA: TGTGCCAGCTCACCGGCGGGCCAAAACAATGAGCAGTTCTTC. Based on the CDR3 plus reference TRBV18 and TRBJ2-1, the full variable domain is NAGVMQNPRHLVRRRGQEARLRCSPMKGHSHVYWYRQLPEEGLKFMVYLQKENIIDESGMPKERFSAEFPKEGPSILRIQQVVRGDSAAYFCASSPAGQNNEQFFGPGTRLTVL.

CDR3: CATSEPGGQRTQYF. The CDR3 DNA sequence: TGTGCCACCAGTGAACCGGGAGGCCAGAGGACCCAGTACTTC. The chain has TRBV24-1 and TRBJ2-5; 7 bases align to TRBD2. V lost 4 bases and J lost 7; bases outside the gene matches: 8. The CDR3 consists of 14 residues. Germline CDR1 and CDR2: KGHDR and SFDVKD.

CDR3 sequence: CASSELGGNSPLHF. As DNA, the CDR3 is TGTGCCAGCAGTGAACTGGGGGGTAATTCACCCCTCCACTTT. This chain joins TRBV2 and TRBJ1-6, with TRBD1 as a possible D gene (5 bases). CDR3 length: 14 residues. V was cut by 2 bases and J by 6 bases, with 8 bases left in between. Germline V gene lookup returns CDR1 SNHLY and CDR2 FYNNEI.

This clone came up once. This chain joins TRBV5-1 and TRBJ2-2; 9 nucleotides match TRBD2. J was trimmed by 1 base and V by 6 bases; bases with no gene match: 13. The CDR3 is 18 residues long. Germline CDR1 is SGHRS and CDR2 is YFSETQ. The CDR3, as DNA: TGCGCCAGCATTTCTGGGCTAGCGGGACCCGAGAACACCGGGGAGCTGTTTTTT. Amino acid sequence: CASISGLAGPENTGELFF.

This clone was found a few times. The chain recombines TRBV7-8 with TRBJ2-3; 12 bases map to TRBD2. CDR3 size: 16 residues. V was pared by 2 bases and J by 2 bases, with 2 bases of the junction left unmatched. Looked up from germline, CDR1 is SGHVS and CDR2 is FQNEAQ. CDR3 region: CASSLTSGRSTDTQYF. CDR3 bases: TGTGCCAGCAGCTTAACTAGCGGGAGGTCCACAGATACGCAGTATTTT.

The CDR3 coding sequence is TGTGCCAGCAGCTTATCCCCTCGGGGCCAAGAGACCCAGTACTTC. Protein: CASSLSPRGQETQYF. V gene TRBV13 combines with J gene TRBJ2-5; D might be TRBD2 (5 bases). Trimming shortened V by 2 bases and J by 1 base, and 11 bases separated the two germline ends. Germline loops: CDR1 PRHDT, CDR2 FYEKMQ (reference sequence). The length of the CDR3 is 15 residues.

The chain links TRBV7-2 to TRBJ2-3; tentative D call: TRBD2 (6 bases). Trimming left V 5 bases short and J 4 bases short, with 19 bases between. The CDR3 sequence is 16 residues long. The germline V gene has CDR1 SGHTA and CDR2 FQGNSA. CDR3: CASSLLAPMAPDTQYF. Written as DNA, the CDR3 is TGTGCCAGCAGCCTTCTAGCGCCGATGGCCCCAGATACGCAGTATTTT.

This clone was seen a handful of times. The chain has TRBV11-3 and TRBJ1-5; D possibly corresponds to TRBD1 (5 bases). The CDR3 spans 19 residues. Germline assignment: CDR1 SGHNT and CDR2 YENEEA. V dropped 7 bases and J dropped 0 bases, with 25 bases sitting between them. The CDR3 spells CASTPRRGRGRYSNQPQHF. Written as DNA, the CDR3 is TGTGCCAGCACCCCTAGGCGGGGGAGAGGACGCTATAGCAATCAGCCCCAGCATTTT.

V is TRBV10-3 and J is TRBJ2-7, with no clear D. CDR1 is ENHRY, CDR2 SYGVKD, per germline. Trimming took off 0 bases at V and 5 bases at J, with 2 bases between the two ends. There are 11 residues in the CDR3. CDR3 protein: CAISESNEQYF. As DNA, the CDR3 is TGTGCCATCAGTGAGTCCAACGAGCAGTACTTC.

This chain links TRBV5-3 with TRBJ1-1, with D unresolved. TRBV5-3 qualifies as an ORF whose function is uncertain. V gave up 5 bases and J gave up 10 bases, with 15 bases separating them. This CDR3 has 12 amino acids. This chain's CDR3 is CARSVVGPLAFF. CDR3 bases: TGTGCCAGAAGTGTTGTGGGCCCGTTAGCTTTCTTT.

This clone was recorded a few times. This sample includes further DNA sequences coding for the same CDR3. The gene calls are TRBV18 and TRBJ1-5; weak D call: TRBD1 (5 bases). V was cut by 3 bases and J by 3 bases, with 9 bases left in between. The germline V gene encodes CDR1 KGHSH and CDR2 LQKENI. The CDR3 is 14 amino acids. The CDR3 here is CASSPTGANQPQHF. Written as DNA, the CDR3 is TGTGCCAGCTCACCTACAGGCGCCAATCAGCCCCAGCATTTT.

This chain links TRBV9 with TRBJ2-5, with 8 bases fitting TRBD1. Germline CDR1 and CDR2: SGDLS and YYNGEE. The CDR3 loop spans 15 amino acids. Unmatched junction bases numbered 4, after V lost 2 bases and J lost 1 base. CDR3 nucleotide sequence: TGTGCCAGCAGCGTCCAGGGGGCGTTCCAAGAGACCCAGTACTTC. Protein sequence: CASSVQGAFQETQYF.

The chain uses TRBV29-1 and TRBJ2-1, with D perhaps TRBD2 (5 bases). The CDR3 is 13 amino acids. V dropped 0 bases and J dropped 5 bases, with 8 bases sitting between them. The germline V gene has CDR1 SQVTM and CDR2 ANQGSEA. CDR3 coding DNA: TGCAGCGTTGAAGAGACGAGGGACAATGAGCAGTTCTTC. Translating gives CSVEETRDNEQFF.